Below, 6 T cell receptor beta chains from the same sample are listed, as sequenced in a study of regulatory T cells in long-lasting Graves disease. Arm-PCR of CDR3 regions and iRepertoire HTBI primers were the basis on which TCR beta libraries were built. TCRdb passed the multiplex PCR reads through MiXCR, listing each CDR3 protein once. The data show about 430,000 distinct CDR3 sequences, about 21% seen once. Sample time point: persistent/refractory GD, antithyroid drugs over 5 years with positive TRAb. Following extraction of RNA from PBMCs, that RNA was used to make the TCR library. Sequencing was performed on peripheral blood mononuclear cells (PBMCs), taken when the disease was refractory, from a patient treated with antithyroid drugs. The receptors were gathered from a female donor with Graves disease.

This clonotype was counted many times. This rearrangement joins TRBV2 to TRBJ2-7; D is unresolved. V shed 4 bases and J shed 3 bases, with 10 bases lying between them. Germline V lookup: CDR1 SNHLY, CDR2 FYNNEI. This CDR3 is 13 amino acids long. CDR3 sequence (DNA): TGTGCCAGCAGTGGGGGATTCGGCTACGAGCAGTACTTC. Translating gives CASSGGFGYEQYF.

Only a few counts were recorded for this clonotype. The CDR3 DNA is TGTGCCAGCAGTTTAGATGAGCAGTTCTTC. Translation gives CASSLDEQFF. The V gene is TRBV12-3 or TRBV12-4, the J gene TRBJ2-1, with D unresolved. This CDR3 region has 10 residues. V lost 1 base to trimming and J lost 8 bases, with 0 bases between them.

This clonotype was detected many times. One end of the junction fails to match germline, which may point to a read error. This chain uses TRBV7-9 with TRBJ2-7; D might be TRBD2 (6 bases). Germline V gene data show CDR1 as SEHNR and CDR2 as FQNEAQ (reference sequence). The CDR3 loop spans 12 amino acids. The CDR3 DNA follows: TGTGCCAGTTGGGACTCCTCCCACGAGCAGTACTTC. This gives the protein CASWDSSHEQYF. The full variable domain, its missing parts supplied by reference TRBV7-9 and TRBJ2-7, is DTGVSQNPRHKITKRGQNVTFRCDPISEHNRLYWYRQTLGQGPEFLTYFQNEAQLEKSRLLSDRFSAERPKGSFSTLEIQRTEQGDSAMYLCASWDSSHEQYFGPGTRLTVT.

V and J are TRBV10-3 and TRBJ2-2; D is possibly TRBD1 (5 bases). The CDR3 is 13 amino acids. Germline values: CDR1 ENHRY, CDR2 SYGVKD. Trimming removed 4 bases at V and 4 bases at J, with 7 bases between. The CDR3 reads CAISADSTGELFF. CDR3 sequence (DNA): TGTGCCATCAGTGCCGACAGCACCGGGGAGCTGTTTTTT.

This clonotype showed up many times. V and J are TRBV5-1 and TRBJ1-4; no reliable D call. Germline V gene data show CDR1 as SGHRS and CDR2 as YFSETQ. The CDR3 is 14 residues long. V lost 2 bases and J 6 bases, leaving 11 bases between the germline ends. The CDR3 DNA reads TGCGCCAGCAGCTTCCGGGCCCCGGATGAAAAACTGTTTTTT. Translation: CASSFRAPDEKLFF.

V is TRBV6-5 and J is TRBJ1-2, with a possible D match to TRBD1 (5 bases). This CDR3 is 13 amino acids long. Germline V CDR1 and CDR2: MNHEY, SVGAGI. V shed 2 bases and J shed 5 bases, with 9 bases lying between them. The CDR3 bases are TGTGCCAGCAGTTACGGGACGGTTTATGGCTACACCTTC. It encodes CASSYGTVYGYTF.